Listed below are T cell receptor beta chains from one sample, sequenced in a study of high-grade serous ovarian cancer treatment subgroups. Using immunoSEQ multiplex PCR, the repertoire was profiled, and TCRdb retains in-frame clones only, with some absent. The sample yields 12,000 to 15,000 clones, 86% seen once. The sequencing sample was made of tumor tissue. Source of these receptors: a human donor with high-grade serous ovarian cancer. The CDR3 runs from the conserved cysteine through the conserved F or W. The D gene is left open where the match is weak. Where a row states a size, it is once, few, many or the class of an expanded clone; other rows omit it.

V,D,size,J,CDR3,DNA
TRBV30,-,-,TRBJ1-6,CAWSGGISYNSPLHF,TGTGCCTGGAGTGGGGGGATCTCCTATAATTCACCCCTCCACTTT
TRBV28,-,-,TRBJ1-4,CASSSWTDNEKLFF,TGTGCCAGCAGTTCGTGGACAGATAATGAAAAACTGTTTTTT
TRBV5-6,TRBD1,-,TRBJ1-1,CASSWKPGQGMNTEAFF,TGTGCCAGCAGCTGGAAACCGGGACAGGGGATGAACACTGAAGCTTTCTTT
TRBV7-2,-,-,TRBJ2-1,CASSLMGGNNEQFF,TGTGCCAGCAGCTTAATGGGTGGAAACAATGAGCAGTTCTTC
TRBV25-1,-,once,TRBJ2-5,CASRKQGLIETQYF,TGTGCCAGCAGAAAACAGGGCTTGATTGAGACCCAGTACTTC
TRBV27,TRBD2,-,TRBJ2-1,CASSLSRTSWWYNEQFF,TGTGCCAGCAGTTTATCCCGGACTAGCTGGTGGTACAATGAGCAGTTCTTC
TRBV30,-,-,TRBJ2-3,CAWIRSSTDTQYF,TGTGCCTGGATAAGGTCTAGCACAGATACGCAGTATTTT
TRBV6-6,-,-,TRBJ2-5,CASSYLGWETQYF,TGTGCCAGCAGTTACCTCGGTTGGGAGACCCAGTACTTC
TRBV7-8,-,-,TRBJ1-2,CASSLVGTGQGVGYTF,TGTGCCAGCAGCTTAGTTGGGACCGGGCAAGGGGTTGGCTACACCTTC
TRBV9,-,-,TRBJ2-1,CASSPSLYNEQFF,TGTGCCAGCAGCCCGTCCCTCTACAATGAGCAGTTCTTC
TRBV10-3,TRBD2,-,TRBJ2-7,CAISEGLAYEQYF,TGTGCCATCAGTGAAGGACTAGCCTACGAGCAGTACTTC
TRBV7-2,TRBD1,-,TRBJ1-2,CASSTAAWGTGDGYTF,TGTGCCAGCAGCACAGCCGCCTGGGGGACAGGGGATGGCTACACCTTC
TRBV4-3,-,once,TRBJ1-1,CASSLITDTEAFF,TGCGCCAGCAGCCTTATTACGGACACTGAAGCTTTCTTT
TRBV5-4,-,-,TRBJ2-7,CASSFPDGGYEQYF,TGTGCCAGCAGCTTTCCGGACGGGGGCTACGAGCAGTACTTC
TRBV6-1,TRBD1,-,TRBJ1-5,CASRTGAYSNQPQHF,TGTGCCAGCAGAACAGGGGCATATAGCAATCAGCCCCAGCATTTT
TRBV10-3,TRBD1,once,TRBJ2-2,CAIRVTGYTGELFF,TGTGCCATCAGGGTGACAGGGTACACCGGGGAGCTGTTTTTT
TRBV30,-,-,TRBJ2-7,CAWSGEWGPSYEQYF,TGTGCCTGGAGTGGGGAATGGGGGCCCTCCTACGAGCAGTACTTC
TRBV28,-,-,TRBJ2-5,CASSPWAGDETQYF,TGTGCCAGCAGCCCCTGGGCAGGGGATGAGACCCAGTACTTC
TRBV5-4,TRBD1,-,TRBJ1-2,CASSWRDRGQGGYTF,TGTGCCAGCAGCTGGAGGGACAGGGGGCAGGGTGGCTACACCTTC
TRBV6-5,-,-,TRBJ2-7,CASSYSSGPTYEQYF,TGTGCCAGCAGTTACTCATCGGGGCCTACCTACGAGCAGTACTTC
TRBV5-1,-,-,TRBJ1-2,CASTDDYGYTF,TGCGCCAGCACCGATGACTATGGCTACACCTTC
TRBV10-2,-,-,TRBJ2-7,CASMVRAYEQYF,TGCGCCAGCATGGTCCGAGCCTACGAGCAGTACTTC
TRBV10-2,TRBD1,-,TRBJ1-1,CASKAGGLNTEAFF,TGCGCCAGCAAAGCAGGGGGCCTGAACACTGAAGCTTTCTTT
TRBV7-9,-,-,TRBJ1-4,CASSLYSGKNEKLFF,TGTGCCAGCAGCCTCTACAGTGGGAAGAATGAAAAACTGTTTTTT
TRBV28,TRBD1,-,TRBJ2-5,CASSFRGQQQYF,TGTGCCAGCAGTTTCAGGGGGCAACAGCAGTACTTC
TRBV4-3,-,-,TRBJ2-5,CASSQVPYQETQYF,TGCGCCAGCAGCCAAGTCCCGTACCAAGAGACCCAGTACTTC
TRBV5-1,-,-,TRBJ2-2,CASSGIAATNTGELFF,TGCGCCAGCAGCGGGATAGCGGCCACGAACACCGGGGAGCTGTTTTTT
TRBV2,TRBD2,-,TRBJ2-1,CASSTSVYNEQFF,TGTGCCAGCAGCACTAGCGTCTACAATGAGCAGTTCTTC
TRBV11-2,TRBD1,-,TRBJ1-5,CASSLGTGGPAHF,TGTGCCAGCAGCTTAGGGACAGGGGGCCCGGCGCATTTT
TRBV5-1,-,-,TRBJ2-5,CASSLVAVQETQYF,TGCGCCAGCAGCTTGGTCGCGGTCCAAGAGACCCAGTACTTC
TRBV27,TRBD2,-,TRBJ2-7,CASRSAGERDEQYF,TGTGCCAGCAGATCCGCGGGGGAAAGGGACGAGCAGTACTTC
TRBV14,TRBD1,few,TRBJ1-2,CASSHLEGQSHYGYTF,TGTGCCAGCAGCCACCTGGAGGGACAGTCACACTATGGCTACACCTTC
TRBV7-6,-,-,TRBJ2-5,CASSAVVQETQYF,TGTGCCAGCAGCGCGGTCGTACAAGAGACCCAGTACTTC
TRBV7-2,TRBD1,-,TRBJ1-2,CASSLQGAGNYGYTF,TGTGCCAGCAGCTTACAGGGGGCGGGAAACTATGGCTACACCTTC
TRBV30,-,-,TRBJ2-3,CAWSDKTDTQYF,TGTGCCTGGTCGGACAAGACAGATACGCAGTATTTT
TRBV6-1,TRBD2,-,TRBJ2-1,CASNLAEADEQFF,TGTGCCAGCAACCTAGCGGAGGCAGATGAGCAGTTCTTC
TRBV7-9,-,-,TRBJ1-6,CASSLGGSQYNSPLHF,TGTGCCAGCAGCTTAGGCGGCAGCCAATATAATTCACCCCTCCACTTT
TRBV6-7,-,-,TRBJ2-7,CASSYSIHLPYEQYF,TGTGCCAGCAGTTACTCGATCCATCTACCTTACGAGCAGTACTTC
TRBV9,-,-,TRBJ1-3,CASSVATWTSGNTIYF,TGTGCCAGCAGCGTAGCTACTTGGACCTCTGGAAACACCATATATTTT
TRBV19,-,-,TRBJ2-1,CASSKQGSSYNEQFF,TGTGCCAGTAGTAAACAGGGAAGCTCCTACAATGAGCAGTTCTTC
TRBV7-9,-,-,TRBJ2-6,CASSLVLGPFDVLTF,TGTGCCAGCAGCTTAGTGTTAGGGCCTTTTGACGTCCTGACTTTC